The entry below gives a single T cell receptor (beta chain) sequence along with its context. Its target is not known. This sample is part of a study of shared clonotypes between healthy human individuals. Study background: Researchers assigned three CD4 naive, three CD4 memory, two CD8 naive and one CD8 memory plate to each donor.

CDR3 length: 15 residues. Germline V gene data show CDR1 as ENHRY and CDR2 as SYGVKD. Trimming cost V 3 bases and J 5 bases, with 16 bases left between them. The donors were adults (healthy and HIV-negative) with no recent acute infections or vaccinations. Study-wide results and caveats: Non-shared clonotypes displayed generation probabilities falling below those of clonotypes present in all four donors.

It was across several immunoSEQ plates that each subset's genomic DNA was evenly split. Assay used: immunoSEQ multiplex PCR; TCRdb lists only in-frame clones, some missing. Found here are around 1.1 million clones, 78% of them singletons; the top ten hold 0.5% to 0.65%. Sequenced sample: memory CD4+ T cells from PBMCs. The subset is: CD45RA-negative fraction. The chain recombines TRBV10-3 with TRBJ2-5, with a possible D match to TRBD2 (7 bases). This TCR came from a man aged 18 to 30 in good health. Some clones in this sample may be carry-over from other donors' samples. CDR3: CAISEGGGPSETQYF. In DNA, the CDR3 is TGTGCCATCAGTGAAGGGGGAGGGCCCTCGGAGACCCAGTACTTC.